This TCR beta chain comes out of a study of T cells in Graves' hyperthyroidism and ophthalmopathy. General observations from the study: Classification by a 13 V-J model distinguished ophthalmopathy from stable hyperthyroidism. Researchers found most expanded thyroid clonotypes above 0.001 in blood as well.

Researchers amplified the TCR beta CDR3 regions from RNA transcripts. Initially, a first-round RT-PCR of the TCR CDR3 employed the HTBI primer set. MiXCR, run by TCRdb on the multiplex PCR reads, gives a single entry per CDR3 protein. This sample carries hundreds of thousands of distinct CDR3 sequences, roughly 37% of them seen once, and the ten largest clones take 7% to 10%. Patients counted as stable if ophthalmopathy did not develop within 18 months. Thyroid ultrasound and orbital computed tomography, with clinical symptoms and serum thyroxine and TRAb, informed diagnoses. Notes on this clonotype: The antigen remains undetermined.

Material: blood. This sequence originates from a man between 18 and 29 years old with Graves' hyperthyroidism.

The CDR3, as DNA: TGCGCCAGCAGCCAAGAGGCCAGCGGGGCGGAGCTGTTTTTT. Residues: CASSQEASGAELFF. This chain links TRBV4-3 with TRBJ2-2; 7 nucleotides align to TRBD2. The ends lost 0 bases at V and 10 bases at J; junction bases unmatched: 5. This CDR3 spans 14 amino acids. Germline V CDR1 and CDR2: LGHNA, YSLEER.